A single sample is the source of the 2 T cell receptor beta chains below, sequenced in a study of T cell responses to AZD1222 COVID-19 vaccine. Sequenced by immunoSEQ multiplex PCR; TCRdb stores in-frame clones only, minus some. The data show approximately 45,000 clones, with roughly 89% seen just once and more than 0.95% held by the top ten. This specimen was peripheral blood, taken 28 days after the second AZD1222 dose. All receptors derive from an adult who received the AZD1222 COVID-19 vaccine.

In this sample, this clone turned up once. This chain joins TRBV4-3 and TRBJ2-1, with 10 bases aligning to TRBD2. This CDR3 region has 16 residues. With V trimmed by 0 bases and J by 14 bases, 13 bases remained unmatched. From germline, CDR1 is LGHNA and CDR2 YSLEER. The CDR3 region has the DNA TGCGCCAGCAGCCAAGACCGGGGACCTAGCGGGGGAAGGAAGTTCTTC. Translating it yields CASSQDRGPSGGRKFF.

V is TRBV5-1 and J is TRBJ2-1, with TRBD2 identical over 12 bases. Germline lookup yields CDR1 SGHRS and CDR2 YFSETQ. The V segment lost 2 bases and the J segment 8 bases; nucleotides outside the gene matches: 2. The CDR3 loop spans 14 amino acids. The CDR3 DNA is TGCGCCAGCAGCTTACTAGCGGGAGGCGATGAGCAGTTCTTC. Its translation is CASSLLAGGDEQFF.